A single sample gave rise to the 13 T cell receptor beta chains below, sequenced in a study of shared clonotypes between healthy human individuals. Only in-frame clones appear in the TCRdb table, and some are missing; sequencing was by immunoSEQ multiplex PCR. The sample consists of about 2 million clones, 85% to 95% of them appearing once. The sequenced sample was naive CD4+ T cells sorted from blood. Subset specified: CD45RA+ positively selected. The receptors here all came from a man aged 18 to 29 in good health.

A note on this clone: The junction shows a germline mismatch at one end, possibly a read error. The chain joins TRBV5-4 to TRBJ2-5; D is undetermined. Germline V gene data show CDR1 as SGHNT and CDR2 as YYREEE (reference sequence). This CDR3 has 12 amino acids. CDR3 in amino acids: CASSLADESQYF. The DNA for the CDR3 is TGTGCCAGCAGCTTGGCCGATGAGAGCCAGTACTTC. Supplemented by reference TRBV5-4 and TRBJ2-5, the full variable domain reads ETGVTQSPTHLIKTRGQQVTLRCSSQSGHNTVSWYQQALGQGPQFIFQYYREEENGRGNFPPRFSGLQFPNYSSELNVNALELDDSALYLCASSLADESQYFGPGTRLLVL.

About this clone itself: Other DNA variants within this sample encode the same CDR3. The DNA of the CDR3 is TGTGCCAGCACTCGCGGGGAGGGTTACGAGCAGTACTTC. Translated, it gives CASTRGEGYEQYF. The V and J genes are TRBV6-5 and TRBJ2-7; 7 bases agree with TRBD2. V gave up 7 bases and J gave up 4 bases; unmatched junction bases: 7. This CDR3 comprises 13 residues. Germline CDR1 and CDR2: MNHEY and SVGAGI.

The rearrangement uses TRBV18 and TRBJ1-2; TRBD1 matches 7 bases. This CDR3 has 15 amino acids. Germline V gene lookup returns CDR1 KGHSH and CDR2 LQKENI. J gave up 8 bases and V 3 bases, and 12 bases lay outside the gene matches. The CDR3 nucleotides read TGTGCCAGCTCACCGAAGAAGGGAACAGGGGAGGGCTACACCTTC. Translation gives CASSPKKGTGEGYTF.

The CDR3 nucleotides are TGTGCCACCGGAGCCCTCAGTCAGCCCCAGCATTTT. It translates to CATGALSQPQHF. The chain recombines TRBV28 with TRBJ1-5, with D unresolved. The V gene's germline CDR1 is MDHEN and CDR2 SYDVKM. The CDR3 runs 12 residues. Trimming took off 10 bases at V and 6 bases at J, with 13 bases between the two ends. Using reference TRBV28 and TRBJ1-5 for the parts outside the CDR3, the full variable domain is DVKVTQSSRYLVKRTGEKVFLECVQDMDHENMFWYRQDPGLGLRLIYFSYDVKMKEKGDIPEGYSVSREKKERFSLILESASTNQTSMYLCATGALSQPQHFGDGTRLSIL.

The chain couples TRBV5-1 to TRBJ2-1; 7 bases align to TRBD2. The germline gives CDR1 SGHRS, CDR2 YFSETQ. This CDR3 comprises 15 residues. V shed 4 bases and J 3 bases; nucleotides not matched to a gene: 7. The chain's CDR3 is CASSLRERSYNEQFF. CDR3 sequence (DNA): TGCGCCAGCAGCCTGCGGGAGAGAAGCTACAATGAGCAGTTCTTC.

The V call is TRBV7-3, the J call TRBJ2-7; possibly TRBD2 for D (6 bases). The germline V gene encodes CDR1 SGHTA and CDR2 FQGTGA. This CDR3 spans 15 amino acids. V was trimmed by 3 bases and J by 2 bases, leaving 14 bases between them. The CDR3 DNA sequence: TGTGCCAGCAGCTTCTCGGGACTCCCTCCCTACGAGCAGTACTTC. Translated: CASSFSGLPPYEQYF.

The genes are TRBV5-1 and TRBJ2-7; D not resolved. This CDR3 has 11 residues. Trimming shortened V by 4 bases and J by 3 bases, and 5 bases separated the two germline ends. Looked up from germline, CDR1 is SGHRS and CDR2 is YFSETQ. The CDR3 nucleotides are TGCGCCAGCAGCAACGACTACGAGCAGTACTTC. Amino acid sequence: CASSNDYEQYF.

The CDR3 reads CSVSDRGEYSPLHF. DNA of the CDR3: TGCAGCGTTTCCGACAGGGGCGAGTATTCACCCCTCCACTTT. The genes are TRBV29-1 and TRBJ1-6; 8 bases agree with TRBD1. V was clipped by 5 bases and J by 8 bases; unmatched bases: 8. Looked up from germline, CDR1 is SQVTM and CDR2 is ANQGSEA. The CDR3 contains 14 residues.

This chain links TRBV18 with TRBJ1-4; D might be TRBD1 (5 bases). Germline V lookup: CDR1 KGHSH, CDR2 LQKENI. CDR3 length: 14 amino acids. V shed 5 bases and J shed 7 bases, with 14 bases lying between them. The CDR3 DNA is TGTGCCAGCTCAGGGACGGTTTCAATTGAAAAACTGTTTTTT. Translation: CASSGTVSIEKLFF.

This clone appeared a single time. V and J are TRBV19 and TRBJ2-7; 11 bases align to TRBD1. The CDR3 has 16 residues. Germline CDR1 reads LNHDA; CDR2 reads SQIVND (reference sequence). The V and J ends lost 2 bases and 4 bases, in that order; junction bases with no gene match: 7. CDR3 nucleotides: TGTGCCAGTAGTATAAACGGACAGGGGGCGTTTTACGAGCAGTACTTC. Encoded protein: CASSINGQGAFYEQYF.

The gene calls are TRBV4-3 and TRBJ2-1, with 13 bases lining up with TRBD2. Germline V gene sequence: CDR1 LGHNA, CDR2 YSLEER. Trimming cost V 1 base and J 6 bases; bases outside gene matches: 3. The length of the CDR3 is 16 residues. This CDR3 is CASSQALAGGTNEQFF. The CDR3 coding sequence is TGCGCCAGCAGCCAAGCACTAGCGGGAGGGACCAATGAGCAGTTCTTC.

The rearrangement links TRBV21-1 to TRBJ2-1; TRBD2 is the table's D call, not checked against the DNA. TRBV21-1 is assigned pseudogene status. The CDR3 totals 15 residues. CDR3 loop: CASMRKGEPYNEQFF. The DNA of the CDR3 is TGTGCCAGCATGAGGAAGGGAGAACCTTACAATGAGCAGTTCTTC.

This clone was observed once. This chain uses TRBV6-5 with TRBJ2-7, with 13 nucleotides matching TRBD2. Germline lookup yields CDR1 MNHEY and CDR2 SVGAGI. The trim removed 7 bases at V and 6 bases at J, leaving 6 bases unmatched. This CDR3 comprises 14 residues. The CDR3 DNA follows: TGTGCCAGCAATAGGGGGACTAGCGGGGCCGAGCAGTACTTC. Residues: CASNRGTSGAEQYF.